This TCR beta chain was observed in a study of Ad26.COV2.S vaccination and SARS-CoV-2 variants. Looking at the study overall: Donor had been placed in the Ad26.COV2.S arm of the COV1001 trial. Intramuscular Ad26.COV2.S at 5x10^10 or 1x10^11 viral particles.

Study findings and constraints: In TCR breadth and depth analyses, total T cell responses may have been underestimated.

The treatment is: 15 to 20 received Ad26.COV2.S at low or high dose, single or two shots; about 5 received placebo; per-sample allocation not given. The samples date from day 63 after the first vaccine or placebo injection. The donor's status was that of an adult aged 18-55 years in Boston. As to this clone: No antigen is known for it.

The V gene's germline CDR1 is SGHTA and CDR2 FQGNSA. The CDR3 spans 16 residues. Unmatched junction bases numbered 11, after V lost 4 bases and J lost 6 bases. Assay: immunoSEQ multiplex PCR; the TCRdb copy retains only in-frame clones and omits some. The top ten hold nearly 1.5% of the sample, which has roughly 700,000 clones, roughly nine tenths seen once. The specimen was peripheral blood, collected in a trial of Ad26.COV2.S vaccine versus placebo. The sequence was obtained from a person between 18 and 65 years old who received the Ad26.COV2.S COVID-19 vaccine or a placebo. The chain combines TRBV7-2 with TRBJ1-5, with 8 bases aligning to TRBD1. The CDR3 sequence: CASSSTLGQGGQPQHF. The CDR3 DNA follows: TGTGCCAGCAGCTCAACCTTAGGACAGGGCGGTCAGCCCCAGCATTTT.